This T cell receptor beta chain was recovered during a study of blood T cells in healthy people across ages. Findings and caveats of the study: Long-lived donors carried more naive CD4+ cells and greater diversity than aged donors.

Isolated PBMCs totaled at least 6 million in each sample. Next came a second PCR, run for roughly 6 to 11 cycles, which used a sample-barcoded 5' primer along with a J-beta primer mix. Each cDNA molecule carried a tag from a template-switch adaptor that contained 12 random nucleotides. TCRdb called the 5' RACE reads again in MiXCR, with one record for every CDR3 protein. Found here are 780,000 or so distinct CDR3 sequences, more than 50% of them singletons; the top ten hold roughly 24%. This clonotype has a count of ten or more. Its specificity is not known. Germline values: CDR1 LGHDT, CDR2 YNNKEL (reference sequence). V shed 3 bases and J shed 3 bases, with 9 bases lying between them. The CDR3 is 15 amino acids.

The sample was blood. This rearrangement joins TRBV3-1 to TRBJ2-6, with D possibly matching TRBD2 (5 bases). The sequence was collected from a man in his forties in good health. CDR3 region: CASSQGGSGANVLTF. In nucleotides, the CDR3 is TGTGCCAGCAGCCAGGGTGGGAGTGGGGCCAACGTCCTGACTTTC.